What follows are 3 T cell receptor beta chains derived from one specimen sequenced in a study of PD-L1 blockade in urothelial cancer. Time point defined: pretreatment peripheral blood. Libraries were prepared by immunoSEQ multiplex PCR; TCRdb keeps only in-frame clonotypes and omits some of them. This sample has roughly 52,000 clones, with approximately 85% found just once. This specimen was PBMCs, taken around atezolizumab (anti-PD-L1) treatment. The source is a man aged 70 or older with urothelial cancer.

The chain uses TRBV5-8 and TRBJ1-1, with a tentative D call TRBD1 (6 bases). Germline assignment: CDR1 SGHTS and CDR2 YDEGEE. The CDR3 is 16 amino acids. V was clipped by 0 bases and J by 5 bases, with 17 bases between them. The CDR3 bases are TGTGCCAGCAGCTTGGAACCACAGGGAGTTCGGACTGAAGCTTTCTTT. It is translated as CASSLEPQGVRTEAFF.

The J gene is TRBJ2-1, the V gene TRBV27, with a weak D call TRBD2 (5 bases). Trimming stripped 8 bases from V and 6 bases from J, with 20 bases between. This CDR3 is built from 15 residues. Looked up from germline, CDR1 is MNHEY and CDR2 is SMNVEV (reference sequence). The CDR3 is CASGLTSTGFNEQFF. CDR3 nucleotide sequence: TGTGCCAGCGGACTGACTTCGACGGGATTCAATGAGCAGTTCTTC.

The chain uses TRBV19 and TRBJ1-4; D is perhaps TRBD1 (5 bases). CDR3 length equals 15 residues. Germline lookup yields CDR1 LNHDA and CDR2 SQIVND (reference sequence). The V end lost 7 bases, the J end lost 4 bases, and 16 bases lay between the germline ends. CDR3 region: CASKSVGRDNEKLFF. CDR3 sequence (DNA): TGTGCCAGTAAATCGGTGGGCAGGGATAATGAAAAACTGTTTTTT.